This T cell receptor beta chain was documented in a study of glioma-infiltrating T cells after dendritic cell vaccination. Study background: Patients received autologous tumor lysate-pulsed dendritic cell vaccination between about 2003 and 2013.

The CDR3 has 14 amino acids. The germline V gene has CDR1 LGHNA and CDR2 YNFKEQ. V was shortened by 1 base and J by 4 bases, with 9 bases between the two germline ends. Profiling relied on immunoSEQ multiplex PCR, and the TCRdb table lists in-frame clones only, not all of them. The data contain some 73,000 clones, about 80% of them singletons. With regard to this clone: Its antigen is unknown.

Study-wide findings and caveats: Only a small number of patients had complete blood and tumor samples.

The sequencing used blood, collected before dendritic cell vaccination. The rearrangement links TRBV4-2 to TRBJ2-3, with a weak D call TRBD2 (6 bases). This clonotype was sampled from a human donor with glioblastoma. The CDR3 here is CASSQGGGADTQYF. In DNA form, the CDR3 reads TGTGCCAGCAGCCAAGGGGGCGGGGCAGATACGCAGTATTTT.